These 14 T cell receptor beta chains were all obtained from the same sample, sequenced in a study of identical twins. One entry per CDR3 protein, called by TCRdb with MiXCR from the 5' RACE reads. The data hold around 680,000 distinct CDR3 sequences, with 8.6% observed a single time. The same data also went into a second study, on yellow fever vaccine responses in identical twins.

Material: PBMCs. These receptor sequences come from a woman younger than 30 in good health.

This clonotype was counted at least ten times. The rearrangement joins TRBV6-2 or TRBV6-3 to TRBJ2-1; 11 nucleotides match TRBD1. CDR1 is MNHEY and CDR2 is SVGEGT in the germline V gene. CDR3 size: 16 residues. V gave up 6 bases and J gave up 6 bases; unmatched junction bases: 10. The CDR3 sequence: CASSRPRDRGSNEQFF. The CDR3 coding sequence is TGTGCCAGCAGCCGCCCTCGGGACAGGGGGTCCAATGAGCAGTTCTTC.

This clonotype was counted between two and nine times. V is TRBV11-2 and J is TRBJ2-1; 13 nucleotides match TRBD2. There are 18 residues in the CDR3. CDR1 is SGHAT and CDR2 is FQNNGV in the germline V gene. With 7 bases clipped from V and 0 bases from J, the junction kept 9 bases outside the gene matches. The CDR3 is CASTRLAGGPTSYNEQFF. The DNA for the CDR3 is TGTGCCAGCACTCGACTAGCGGGAGGACCGACCTCCTACAATGAGCAGTTCTTC.

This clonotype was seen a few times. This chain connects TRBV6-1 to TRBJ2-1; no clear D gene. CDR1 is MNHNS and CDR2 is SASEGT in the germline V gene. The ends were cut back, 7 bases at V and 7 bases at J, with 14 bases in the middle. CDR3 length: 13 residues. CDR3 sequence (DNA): TGTGCCAGCAAGGTGTCCGTGGTAAATGAGCAGTTCTTC. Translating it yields CASKVSVVNEQFF.

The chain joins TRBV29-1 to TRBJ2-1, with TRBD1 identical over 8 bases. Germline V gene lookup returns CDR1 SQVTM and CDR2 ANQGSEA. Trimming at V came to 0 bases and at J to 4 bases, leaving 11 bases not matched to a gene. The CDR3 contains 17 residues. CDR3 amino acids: CSVEDPRQGIFYNEQFF. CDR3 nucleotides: TGCAGCGTTGAAGATCCGCGACAGGGGATCTTTTACAATGAGCAGTTCTTC.

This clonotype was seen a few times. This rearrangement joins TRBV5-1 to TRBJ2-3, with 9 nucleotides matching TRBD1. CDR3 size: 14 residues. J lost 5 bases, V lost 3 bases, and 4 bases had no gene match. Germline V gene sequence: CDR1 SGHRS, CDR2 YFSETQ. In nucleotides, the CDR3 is TGCGCCAGCAGCTCTGACAGGGGGATAGATACGCAGTATTTT. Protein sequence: CASSSDRGIDTQYF.

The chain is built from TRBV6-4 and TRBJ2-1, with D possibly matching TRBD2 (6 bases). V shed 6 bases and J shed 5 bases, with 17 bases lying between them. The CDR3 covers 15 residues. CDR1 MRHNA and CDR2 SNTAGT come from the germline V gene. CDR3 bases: TGTGCCAGCAGCGAACAGGACGGGAGTAACAATGAGCAGTTCTTC. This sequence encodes CASSEQDGSNNEQFF.

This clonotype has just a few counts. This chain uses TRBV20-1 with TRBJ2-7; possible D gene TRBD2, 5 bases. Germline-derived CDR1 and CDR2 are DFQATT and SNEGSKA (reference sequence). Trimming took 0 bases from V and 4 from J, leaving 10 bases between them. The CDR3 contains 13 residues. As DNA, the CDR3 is TGCAGTGCTAGAGATCTAGCTAGGTACGAGCAGTACTTC. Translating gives CSARDLARYEQYF.

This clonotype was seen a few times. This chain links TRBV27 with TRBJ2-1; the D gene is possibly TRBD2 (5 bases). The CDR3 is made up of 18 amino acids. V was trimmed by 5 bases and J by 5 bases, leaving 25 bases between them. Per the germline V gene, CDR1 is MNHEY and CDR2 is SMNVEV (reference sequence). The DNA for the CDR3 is TGTGCCAGCAGTCCCACCTCGAGCGGCTGGCTGTTCAACAATGAGCAGTTCTTC. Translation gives CASSPTSSGWLFNNEQFF.

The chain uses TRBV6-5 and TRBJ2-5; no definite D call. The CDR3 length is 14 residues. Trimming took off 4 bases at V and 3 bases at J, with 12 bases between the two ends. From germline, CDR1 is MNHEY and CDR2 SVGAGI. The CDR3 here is CASSLPGFEETQYF. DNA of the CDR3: TGTGCCAGCAGTTTGCCTGGGTTTGAAGAGACCCAGTACTTC.

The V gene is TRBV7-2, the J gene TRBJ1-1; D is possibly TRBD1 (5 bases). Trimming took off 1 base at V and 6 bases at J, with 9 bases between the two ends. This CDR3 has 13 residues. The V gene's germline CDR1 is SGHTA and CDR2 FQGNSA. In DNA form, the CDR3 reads TGTGCCAGCAGCTTAGGCGTAGGGGCTGAAGCTTTCTTT. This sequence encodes CASSLGVGAEAFF. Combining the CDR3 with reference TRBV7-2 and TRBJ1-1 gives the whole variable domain GAGVSQSPSNKVTEKGKDVELRCDPISGHTALYWYRQSLGQGLEFLIYFQGNSAPDKSGLPSDRFSAERTGGSVSTLTIQRTQQEDSAVYLCASSLGVGAEAFFGQGTRLTVV.

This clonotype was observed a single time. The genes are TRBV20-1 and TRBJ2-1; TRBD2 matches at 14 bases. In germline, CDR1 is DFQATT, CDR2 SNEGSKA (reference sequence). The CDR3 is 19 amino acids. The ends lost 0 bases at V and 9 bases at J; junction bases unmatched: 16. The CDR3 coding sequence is TGCAGTGCTAGAGATCCGACTAGCGGGAGGGCCCCGGGGCGGCCTGAGCAGTTCTTC. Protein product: CSARDPTSGRAPGRPEQFF.

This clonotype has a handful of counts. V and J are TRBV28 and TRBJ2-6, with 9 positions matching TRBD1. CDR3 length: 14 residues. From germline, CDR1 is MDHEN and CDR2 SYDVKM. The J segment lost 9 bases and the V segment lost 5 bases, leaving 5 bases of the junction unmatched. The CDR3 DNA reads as TGTGCCAGCAGTCCGGGACAGGGAGACAACGTCCTGACTTTC. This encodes CASSPGQGDNVLTF.

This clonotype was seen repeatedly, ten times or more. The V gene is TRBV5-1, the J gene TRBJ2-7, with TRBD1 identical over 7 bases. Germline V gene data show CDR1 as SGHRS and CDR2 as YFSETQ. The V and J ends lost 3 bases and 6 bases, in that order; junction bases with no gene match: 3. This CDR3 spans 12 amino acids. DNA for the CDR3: TGCGCCAGCAGCTCCTCAGGGGGCGAGCAGTACTTC. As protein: CASSSSGGEQYF.

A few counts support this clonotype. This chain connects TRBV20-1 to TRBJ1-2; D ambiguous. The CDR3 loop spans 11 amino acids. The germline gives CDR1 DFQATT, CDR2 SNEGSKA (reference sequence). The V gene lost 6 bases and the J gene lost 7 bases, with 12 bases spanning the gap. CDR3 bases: TGCAGTGCCAATGCGAAAAGTGGCTACACCTTC. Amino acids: CSANAKSGYTF.